The 28 T cell receptor beta chains reported below all come from one sample, sequenced in a study of blood T cell repertoires in COVID-19. Profiling relied on immunoSEQ multiplex PCR, and the TCRdb table lists in-frame clones only, not all of them. The sample contains about 340,000 clones, around 82% of which appear only once. The material sequenced was peripheral blood. The receptors shown here come from a young man with active or convalescent COVID-19.

This clone was recorded once. This chain uses TRBV5-1 with TRBJ1-4; TRBD1 matches 8 bases. The CDR3 is 16 amino acids. Germline V gene data show CDR1 as SGHRS and CDR2 as YFSETQ. With 1 base clipped from V and 7 bases from J, the junction kept 9 bases outside the gene matches. The CDR3 sequence is CASSLTQGAAFEKLFF. CDR3 DNA sequence: TGCGCCAGCAGCTTGACTCAGGGGGCGGCATTTGAAAAACTGTTTTTT.

This rearrangement joins TRBV29-1 to TRBJ2-3; 13 positions agree with TRBD2. Germline CDR1 reads SQVTM; CDR2 reads ANQGSEA. This CDR3 is built from 18 residues. V lost 4 bases and J lost 0; bases outside the gene matches: 10. The CDR3 DNA reads TGCAGCGTTGGGACTAGCGGGGGACCCATTACTAGCACAGATACGCAGTATTTT. Translating gives CSVGTSGGPITSTDTQYF.

This chain joins TRBV18 and TRBJ1-1; D gene uncertain. The V end lost 2 bases, the J end lost 0 bases, and 10 bases lay between the germline ends. The CDR3 has 15 residues. Germline assignment: CDR1 KGHSH and CDR2 LQKENI. The CDR3 coding sequence is TGTGCCAGCTCACCAGGGCACGGGATGAACACTGAAGCTTTCTTT. It translates to CASSPGHGMNTEAFF.

This chain uses TRBV30 with TRBJ1-5; no firm D call. Germline loops: CDR1 GTSNPN, CDR2 SVGIG (reference sequence). Trimming removed 5 bases from V and 3 bases from J, with 11 bases in between. CDR3 length: 13 residues. The chain's CDR3 is CAWEAEANQPQHF. The CDR3 region has the DNA TGTGCCTGGGAGGCGGAGGCCAATCAGCCCCAGCATTTT.

This sequence joins TRBV25-1 and TRBJ1-2; D possibly corresponds to TRBD1 (5 bases). The ends were cut back, 7 bases at V and 7 bases at J, with 16 bases in the middle. The length of the CDR3 is 13 residues. The germline gives CDR1 MGHDK, CDR2 SYGVNS. In DNA form, the CDR3 reads TGTGCCAGCACTAGCGACACCGGGGGTGGCTACACCTTC. The encoded protein is CASTSDTGGGYTF.

The count of this clone is one. J is TRBJ2-5 and V is TRBV11-3; the D gene is possibly TRBD1 (5 bases). V was pared by 2 bases and J by 5 bases, with 21 bases between. This CDR3 contains 17 residues. Germline assignment: CDR1 SGHNT and CDR2 YENEEA. In DNA, the CDR3 is TGTGCCAGCAGCTTAAAGGTGGGGCTGCCCCCCGGGGAGACCCAGTACTTC. Amino acid sequence: CASSLKVGLPPGETQYF.

This sequence joins TRBV30 and TRBJ1-2; no clear D gene. The V and J ends lost 5 bases and 6 bases respectively, with 10 bases between them. Germline V gene data show CDR1 as GTSNPN and CDR2 as SVGIG (reference sequence). The CDR3 contains 11 residues. The CDR3 nucleotides read TGTGCCTGGGGGCGGCTCCATGGCTACACCTTC. It translates to CAWGRLHGYTF.

This rearrangement joins TRBV11-2 to TRBJ2-2, with D possibly TRBD1 on 5 matching bases. Germline V gene data show CDR1 as SGHAT and CDR2 as FQNNGV. V gave up 7 bases and J gave up 0 bases, with 12 bases separating them. The CDR3 totals 15 residues. CDR3 nucleotides: TGTGCCAGCATTCAGGGATCCCCGAACACCGGGGAGCTGTTTTTT. This codes for CASIQGSPNTGELFF.

The rearrangement links TRBV7-2 to TRBJ2-7; TRBD2 matches 12 bases. Germline CDR1 and CDR2: SGHTA and FQGNSA. V was pared by 4 bases and J by 5 bases, with 6 bases of the junction left unmatched. The CDR3 sequence is 15 residues long. This CDR3 reads CASSSASGRANEQYF. The CDR3 DNA reads as TGTGCCAGCAGCTCCGCTAGCGGGAGGGCGAACGAGCAGTACTTC.

This clone was detected a few times. V and J are TRBV29-1 and TRBJ2-7; 8 bases match TRBD1. The CDR3 length is 14 residues. The junction had 6 bases not matched to a gene; V was cut back by 4 bases and J by 1 base. Germline V gene data show CDR1 as SQVTM and CDR2 as ANQGSEA. Here the CDR3 DNA reads TGCAGCGTTGCAGGGACAGGTGGGTCCTACGAGCAGTACTTC. Amino acid sequence: CSVAGTGGSYEQYF.

This chain's CDR3 is CASSFMGPIQETQYF. In DNA, the CDR3 is TGTGCCAGCAGCTTTATGGGCCCTATTCAAGAGACCCAGTACTTC. The chain couples TRBV7-6 to TRBJ2-5, with D unresolved. The CDR3 runs 15 residues. Per the germline V gene, CDR1 is SGHVS and CDR2 is FNYEAQ. Trimming pared 3 bases from V and 2 bases from J, leaving 13 bases between.

This clone appeared a few times. The chain recombines TRBV27 with TRBJ1-5; possible D gene TRBD1, 5 bases. The CDR3 sequence is 16 residues long. V lost 9 bases and J lost 2, with 20 bases in between. Germline V lookup: CDR1 MNHEY, CDR2 SMNVEV (reference sequence). CDR3 sequence: CASSLRGHLGNQPQHF. The CDR3 DNA follows: TGTGCCAGTTCCCTTAGGGGCCACTTGGGCAATCAGCCCCAGCATTTT.

V gene TRBV29-1 combines with J gene TRBJ1-2, with D perhaps matching TRBD1 (5 bases). This CDR3 has 14 residues. Germline V CDR1 and CDR2: SQVTM, ANQGSEA. Deletions cut 4 bases from V and 0 bases from J, with 12 bases between. The CDR3 region is CSVGKGQTNYGYTF. The CDR3 region has the DNA TGCAGCGTTGGCAAGGGGCAGACTAACTATGGCTACACCTTC.

V and J are TRBV24-1 and TRBJ2-3, with a tentative D call TRBD2 (5 bases). Per germline, CDR1 KGHDR and CDR2 SFDVKD. V dropped 9 bases and J dropped 1 base, with 7 bases sitting between them. The CDR3 runs 12 residues. CDR3 coding DNA: TGTGCCACCGGGCGGGGCACAGATACGCAGTATTTT. Its protein is CATGRGTDTQYF.

The V gene is TRBV27, the J gene TRBJ2-3; the D gene is possibly TRBD1 (5 bases). Germline-derived CDR1 and CDR2 are MNHEY and SMNVEV (reference sequence). Trimming removed 5 bases at V and 5 bases at J, with 14 bases between. There are 14 residues in the CDR3. CDR3 DNA: TGTGCCAGCAGTACTCGGACACTTCGAGATACGCAGTATTTT. Protein: CASSTRTLRDTQYF.

V and J are TRBV5-5 and TRBJ2-5; TRBD1 matches at 7 bases. The V segment lost 7 bases and the J segment 2 bases; nucleotides outside the gene matches: 2. The CDR3 has 12 residues. From germline, CDR1 is SGHKS and CDR2 YYEKEE (reference sequence). The CDR3 bases are TGTGCCAGCGGGACAGTACAAGAGACCCAGTACTTC. This encodes CASGTVQETQYF.

This chain uses TRBV14 with TRBJ1-6, with D maybe TRBD1 (6 bases). The germline V gene encodes CDR1 SGHDN and CDR2 FVKESK. There are 15 residues in the CDR3. Trimming removed 3 bases from V and 3 bases from J, with 9 bases in between. The CDR3 sequence: CASSHRGVYNSPLHF. CDR3 DNA: TGTGCCAGCAGCCACAGGGGCGTCTATAATTCACCCCTCCACTTT.

A single count supports this clone. Other DNA sequences in the sample encode the same CDR3. Here the CDR3 DNA reads TGCGCCAGCAGCCAAGGACAGGGGGCCTATCAGCCCCAGCATTTT. This encodes CASSQGQGAYQPQHF. The chain uses TRBV4-1 and TRBJ1-5; 10 bases line up with TRBD1. CDR1 and CDR2 from the germline V gene are MGHRA and YSYEKL. Trimming removed 1 base from V and 5 bases from J; junction bases left unmatched: 2. The CDR3 covers 15 residues.

The gene calls are TRBV2 and TRBJ2-5; D call uncertain. The CDR3 spans 14 residues. Trimming shortened V by 1 base and J by 5 bases, and 11 bases separated the two germline ends. CDR1 and CDR2 (germline): SNHLY, FYNNEI. The CDR3 DNA sequence: TGTGCCAGCAGTGAAGGGGCAGAATGGGAGACCCAGTACTTC. Translated, it gives CASSEGAEWETQYF.

This clone has just one count. The chain employs TRBV24-1 and TRBJ2-5; possibly TRBD2 for D (6 bases). This CDR3 has 13 residues. Germline V gives CDR1 KGHDR, CDR2 SFDVKD. V was trimmed by 5 bases and J by 7 bases, leaving 13 bases between them. The CDR3 sequence: CATSAGEVGTQYF. CDR3 sequence (DNA): TGTGCCACCAGTGCTGGGGAGGTGGGGACCCAGTACTTC.

V is TRBV9 and J is TRBJ2-7; 10 bases agree with TRBD2. From germline, CDR1 is SGDLS and CDR2 YYNGEE. The J segment lost 3 bases and the V segment lost 4 bases, leaving 7 bases of the junction unmatched. This CDR3 has 15 residues. Here the CDR3 DNA reads TGTGCCAGCAGCCCCGGGACTAGCGCCTACTACGAGCAGTACTTC. The encoded protein is CASSPGTSAYYEQYF.

This clone was counted once. The chain carries TRBV28 and TRBJ2-3; D not certain. V lost 2 bases and J lost 0, with 9 bases in between. Germline values: CDR1 MDHEN, CDR2 SYDVKM. The CDR3 is 15 residues long. CDR3 DNA: TGTGCCAGCAGTTTAAGTTCCACTAGCACAGATACGCAGTATTTT. Its protein is CASSLSSTSTDTQYF.

The V call is TRBV28, the J call TRBJ1-2; no definite D call. The V end was cut by 5 bases, the J end by 1 base, with 8 bases between. Looked up from germline, CDR1 is MDHEN and CDR2 is SYDVKM. The CDR3 consists of 13 residues. The CDR3 sequence: CASSPTINYGYTF. The CDR3 DNA reads TGTGCCAGCAGTCCGACAATTAACTATGGCTACACCTTC.

This sequence joins TRBV6-1 and TRBJ1-4; 7 nucleotides line up with TRBD1. The length of the CDR3 is 18 residues. Germline CDR1 and CDR2: MNHNS and SASEGT. V was pared by 1 base and J by 3 bases, with 11 bases of the junction left unmatched. The CDR3, as DNA: TGTGCCAGCAGTGAAGGACGTAGGAGGCAGGGGGCTAATGAAAAACTGTTTTTT. Its translation: CASSEGRRRQGANEKLFF.

The V call is TRBV6-5, the J call TRBJ1-1, with 7 bases aligning to TRBD1. The CDR3 has 15 residues. V lost 2 bases, J lost 1 base, and 4 bases stayed unmatched. The germline V gene has CDR1 MNHEY and CDR2 SVGAGI. The CDR3 sequence is CASSYGGTANTEAFF. The CDR3 region has the DNA TGTGCCAGCAGTTACGGAGGGACAGCGAACACTGAAGCTTTCTTT.

The chain links TRBV6-5 to TRBJ1-3; no clear D gene. Germline CDR1 MNHEY, CDR2 SVGAGI. This CDR3 is 16 amino acids long. Deletions cut 2 bases from V and 0 bases from J, with 11 bases between. DNA for the CDR3: TGTGCCAGCAGTTACAGCGGCAGTTCCTCTGGAAACACCATATATTTT. Amino acids: CASSYSGSSSGNTIYF.

This clone was detected only a few times. The chain is built from TRBV3-1 (or the pseudogene TRBV3-2) and TRBJ2-7, with a weak D call TRBD2 (7 bases). The CDR3 is 13 amino acids. Trimming took off 3 bases at V and 7 bases at J, with 13 bases between the two ends. Germline-derived CDR1 and CDR2 are LGHDT and YNNKEL (reference sequence). CDR3 loop: CASSQGGQGEQYF. CDR3 DNA: TGTGCCAGCAGCCAGGGGGGGCAGGGAGAGCAGTACTTC.

The CDR3 reads CSVEGGTSRHTQYF. The CDR3 DNA follows: TGCAGCGTTGAAGGGGGGACTAGTAGACATACGCAGTATTTT. The genes are TRBV29-1 and TRBJ2-3, with 8 bases matching TRBD2. The CDR3 loop spans 14 amino acids. The V segment lost 1 base and the J segment 7 bases; nucleotides outside the gene matches: 7. The germline gives CDR1 SQVTM, CDR2 ANQGSEA.